Given below is one T cell receptor beta chain in context. The data belong to a study of beta chain features in type 1 diabetes. cDNA synthesis used the whole RNA isolate, giving expressed TCRB sequences. Generated by immunoSEQ multiplex PCR, the TCRdb table keeps only in-frame clones and is missing some. The repertoire holds roughly 380,000 clones, with less than 20% as singletons. The CDR3 contains 12 residues. Germline V lookup: CDR1 LGHNT, CDR2 FRNRAP. Germline trimming cut 5 bases from V and 8 bases from J; bases unmatched to any gene: 5. The chain employs TRBV12-5 and TRBJ1-2; TRBD1 aligns across 7 bases. What was sequenced was naive CD4+ T cells from blood. This TCR derives from a woman under 30 in good health. The CDR3 DNA reads TGTGCTAGTGGTCCCCCAGGGGGAGGCTACACCTTC. Translating it yields CASGPPGGGYTF.